A single sample is the source of the 20 T cell receptor beta chains below, sequenced in a study of OX40 agonist ivuxolimab in advanced cancers. This table comes from immunoSEQ multiplex PCR, and its TCRdb copy is limited to in-frame clones, with some not included. The repertoire has roughly 100,000 clones, 70% to 85% of them found once; the top ten carry about 4.1%. The material was CD4+ or CD8+ T cells sorted from blood, obtained in a trial of the OX40 agonist ivuxolimab. These receptors were obtained from an adult with an advanced solid tumor such as melanoma, head and neck, liver or kidney cancer.

The chain couples TRBV11-2 to TRBJ2-7; D not resolved. The CDR3 is made up of 13 amino acids. The germline CDR1 and CDR2 sequences are SGHAT and FQNNGV. V lost 5 bases and J 6 bases, leaving 14 bases between the germline ends. CDR3 DNA sequence: TGTGCCAGCAGCCCTCCAGAACCCCTCGAGCAGTACTTC. Translating gives CASSPPEPLEQYF. The whole variable domain, filled in from reference TRBV11-2 and TRBJ2-7, reads EAGVAQSPRYKIIEKRQSVAFWCNPISGHATLYWYQQILGQGPKLLIQFQNNGVVDDSQLPKDRFSAERLKGVDSTLKIQPAKLEDSAVYLCASSPPEPLEQYFGPGTRLTVT.

The chain is built from TRBV4-2 and TRBJ1-2, with no clear D. Germline CDR1 is LGHNA and CDR2 is YNFKEQ. This CDR3 is built from 12 residues. V was shortened by 5 bases and J by 4 bases, with 8 bases between the two germline ends. The CDR3 bases are TGTGCCAGCAGCTTATTGGGCTATGGCTACACCTTC. Its protein is CASSLLGYGYTF.

J is TRBJ2-7 and V is TRBV18; 8 nucleotides match TRBD1. This CDR3 comprises 16 residues. Germline V gene sequence: CDR1 KGHSH, CDR2 LQKENI. With 6 bases clipped from V and 1 base from J, the junction kept 11 bases outside the gene matches. CDR3 sequence reads: CASSEDRGHISYEQYF. The CDR3 region has the DNA TGTGCCAGCTCGGAAGACAGGGGCCACATTTCCTACGAGCAGTACTTC. The variable domain in full, with the rest retrieved from reference TRBV18 and TRBJ2-7, is NAGVMQNPRHLVRRRGQEARLRCSPMKGHSHVYWYRQLPEEGLKFMVYLQKENIIDESGMPKERFSAEFPKEGPSILRIQQVVRGDSAAYFCASSEDRGHISYEQYFGPGTRLTVT.

This chain joins TRBV5-6 and TRBJ2-7; D may correspond to TRBD1 or TRBD2 (5 bases each). Germline V gives CDR1 SGHDT, CDR2 YYEEEE. Between the trimmed V and J ends, which lost 4 bases and 5 bases, there was a span of 16 bases. The CDR3 spans 14 residues. The CDR3 sequence: CASSPRGVPDEQYF. CDR3 coding DNA: TGTGCCAGCAGCCCCCGAGGGGTACCGGACGAGCAGTACTTC.

This clone has more than one count but fewer than ten. The rearrangement uses TRBV19 and TRBJ2-7; no definite D call. Germline V gene data show CDR1 as LNHDA and CDR2 as SQIVND (reference sequence). CDR3 length equals 13 residues. V was trimmed by 4 bases and J by 6 bases, leaving 13 bases between them. The CDR3 DNA reads as TGTGCCAGTAGTACTACGACTGGGTTCGAGCAGTACTTC. It specifies CASSTTTGFEQYF.

The rearrangement joins TRBV7-2 to TRBJ2-5; tentatively, D is TRBD1 (5 bases). Germline V CDR1 and CDR2: SGHTA, FQGNSA. V shed 5 bases and J shed 7 bases, with 17 bases lying between them. This CDR3 comprises 14 residues. CDR3 in amino acids: CASSPEWDGATQYF. As DNA, the CDR3 is TGTGCCAGCAGCCCAGAGTGGGATGGGGCGACCCAGTACTTC.

This chain joins TRBV5-1 and TRBJ2-3; tentatively, D is TRBD1 (6 bases). This CDR3 has 13 residues. The ends were cut back, 5 bases at V and 1 base at J, with 8 bases in the middle. Germline V lookup: CDR1 SGHRS, CDR2 YFSETQ. This CDR3 is CASSGQRTDTQYF. CDR3 DNA: TGCGCCAGCAGTGGACAGCGCACAGATACGCAGTATTTT.

This clone was seen just once. The J gene is TRBJ2-7, the V gene TRBV2, with no clear D. The CDR3 has 11 amino acids. The V and J ends lost 5 bases and 4 bases respectively, with 6 bases between them. Germline CDR1 SNHLY, CDR2 FYNNEI. The CDR3 protein is CASSLIYEQYF. In nucleotides, the CDR3 is TGTGCCAGCAGTCTAATATACGAGCAGTACTTC.

The V and J genes are TRBV11-1 and TRBJ2-5; either TRBD1 or TRBD2 may fit D (5 bases each). Per the germline V gene, CDR1 is SGHAT and CDR2 is FQDESV (reference sequence). The CDR3 is made up of 14 amino acids. V was trimmed by 1 base and J by 7 bases, leaving 13 bases between them. The CDR3 DNA reads as TGTGCCAGCAGCTTAGACATCTCTGGGGGGACCCAGTACTTC. Protein: CASSLDISGGTQYF.

The chain combines TRBV28 with TRBJ1-1; D call uncertain. The CDR3 length is 13 residues. CDR1 and CDR2 from the germline V gene are MDHEN and SYDVKM. V gave up 5 bases and J gave up 3 bases, with 10 bases separating them. The CDR3 is CASSAARDTEAFF. In DNA form, the CDR3 reads TGTGCCAGCAGTGCCGCACGGGACACTGAAGCTTTCTTT.

This clone was detected once. This chain uses TRBV19 with TRBJ1-1; tentatively, D is TRBD1 (5 bases). In germline, CDR1 is LNHDA, CDR2 SQIVND (reference sequence). The V end lost 5 bases, the J end lost 1 base, and 8 bases lay between the germline ends. This CDR3 comprises 13 residues. Here the CDR3 DNA reads TGTGCCAGTAGTCCAGGGACGAACACTGAAGCTTTCTTT. Protein: CASSPGTNTEAFF. The whole variable domain, filled in from reference TRBV19 and TRBJ1-1, reads DGGITQSPKYLFRKEGQNVTLSCEQNLNHDAMYWYRQDPGQGLRLIYYSQIVNDFQKGDIAEGYSVSREKKESFPLTVTSAQKNPTAFYLCASSPGTNTEAFFGQGTRLTVV.

The chain couples TRBV4-3 to TRBJ2-1; 10 bases are shared with TRBD1. The junction had 5 bases not matched to a gene; V was cut back by 8 bases and J by 4 bases. The germline gives CDR1 LGHNA, CDR2 YSLEER. The CDR3 sequence is 14 residues long. Written as DNA, the CDR3 is TGCGCCAGCTCCCGGACAGGGGGATACAATGAGCAGTTCTTC. As protein: CASSRTGGYNEQFF.

This sequence joins TRBV5-1 and TRBJ2-5; D is unresolved. The CDR3 extends over 14 amino acids. The germline CDR1 and CDR2 sequences are SGHRS and YFSETQ. Trimming left V 1 base short and J 5 bases short, with 12 bases between. The CDR3, as DNA: TGCGCCAGCAGCTTGTCCGCTCCCCGGGAGACCCAGTACTTC. It specifies CASSLSAPRETQYF.

This rearrangement joins TRBV7-9 to TRBJ1-2; D might be TRBD1 (6 bases). Trimming shortened V by 6 bases and J by 3 bases, and 17 bases separated the two germline ends. Germline CDR1 reads SEHNR; CDR2 reads FQNEAQ (reference sequence). The CDR3 is 15 residues long. The CDR3 region is CASRHGRRGDYGYTF. The DNA for the CDR3 is TGTGCCAGCAGACACGGACGCAGGGGTGACTATGGCTACACCTTC.

This clone has a handful of counts. This chain uses TRBV28 with TRBJ1-2; D unresolved. The CDR3 is made up of 16 amino acids. With 6 bases removed from V and 4 bases from J, the gap between germline ends came to 21 bases. Germline-derived CDR1 and CDR2 are MDHEN and SYDVKM. As DNA, the CDR3 is TGTGCCAGCAGACCAACCGGGCTTGCTCGCCTCTATGGCTACACCTTC. Translation: CASRPTGLARLYGYTF.

V is TRBV2 and J is TRBJ2-2, with a weak D call TRBD2 (6 bases). In germline, CDR1 is SNHLY, CDR2 FYNNEI. V lost 3 bases to trimming and J lost 4 bases, with 12 bases between them. This CDR3 spans 15 amino acids. The CDR3 loop reads CASSEEGLGTGELFF. The CDR3, as DNA: TGTGCCAGCAGTGAGGAGGGATTGGGCACCGGGGAGCTGTTTTTT.

Here the CDR3 DNA reads TGTGCCAGCAGTTACTCGAGTTTCAGTAGCTCCTACGAGCAGTACTTC. It yields the protein CASSYSSFSSSYEQYF. The chain recombines TRBV6-5 with TRBJ2-7; D is unclear. Trimming took off 0 bases at V and 0 bases at J, with 12 bases between the two ends. This CDR3 comprises 16 residues. In germline, CDR1 is MNHEY, CDR2 SVGAGI.

This clone was seen a single time. The V and J genes are TRBV25-1 and TRBJ2-5; maybe TRBD2 (6 bases). Germline V CDR1 and CDR2: MGHDK, SYGVNS. With 3 bases removed from V and 6 bases from J, the gap between germline ends came to 17 bases. This CDR3 spans 15 amino acids. The CDR3 region has the DNA TGTGCCAGCAGTGAGTTTGGGCGGGAACTTCAGACCCAGTACTTC. Protein sequence: CASSEFGRELQTQYF.

The rearrangement joins TRBV19 to TRBJ2-1; 11 bases match TRBD2. V lost 1 base and J lost 6; bases outside the gene matches: 2. This CDR3 is built from 15 residues. The V gene's germline CDR1 is LNHDA and CDR2 SQIVND (reference sequence). The CDR3 here is CASSIGLAGTNEQFF. In DNA, the CDR3 is TGTGCCAGTAGTATAGGACTAGCGGGAACCAATGAGCAGTTCTTC. Supplemented by reference TRBV19 and TRBJ2-1, the full variable domain reads DGGITQSPKYLFRKEGQNVTLSCEQNLNHDAMYWYRQDPGQGLRLIYYSQIVNDFQKGDIAEGYSVSREKKESFPLTVTSAQKNPTAFYLCASSIGLAGTNEQFFGPGTRLTVL.

As concerns this clone: At one boundary the junction diverges from the germline segment, which might be a read error. The rearrangement joins TRBV7-7 to TRBJ2-2, with unresolved D. The germline gives CDR1 SSHAT, CDR2 FNYEAQ (reference sequence). The CDR3 has 14 amino acids. Written as DNA, the CDR3 is TGTGCTAGCAGCTTAGCTTCGGACGCCGGGGAGCTGTTTTTT. Translating it yields CASSLASDAGELFF.